One TCR beta chain is described in this entry. Antigen: not known. Both 60 Vbeta primers and 13 Jbeta primers went into the PCR. Profiled with immunoSEQ multiplex PCR; TCRdb holds only in-frame clones, not every one. The sample holds tens of thousands of clones. This entry comes from a study of cytomegalovirus exposure and HLA in healthy donors. Study-wide points: Serostatus for CMV was the only available immune exposure information.

Trimming cost V 2 bases and J 3 bases, with 31 bases left between them. This CDR3 has 21 residues. The germline V gene has CDR1 PRHDT and CDR2 FYEKMQ (reference sequence). This clonotype was obtained from a man aged 35 to 55 in good health and CMV-seronegative. Source material: PBMCs. The chain has TRBV13 and TRBJ1-2; D perhaps matches TRBD1 (5 bases). As DNA, the CDR3 is TGTGCCAGCAGCTTAAGCCGACGGCCGGAGGGGAGGAGTTACCTGGACTATGGCTACACCTTC. This translates into CASSLSRRPEGRSYLDYGYTF.